This T cell receptor beta chain derives from a study of blood T cell repertoires in COVID-19. This CDR3 has 13 amino acids. The V end was cut by 0 bases, the J end by 5 bases, with 8 bases between. The V gene's germline CDR1 is GTSNPN and CDR2 SVGIG (reference sequence). In the original analysis: Amplified reference gene primers provided the basis for estimating nucleated cell counts. The method was immunoSEQ multiplex PCR; TCRdb's version includes in-frame clones alone and lacks a portion of them. That table is the source of V, J and clone size, and D and trimming were worked out from the DNA. The sample contains some 70,000 clones, around 80% of which appear only once.

This clonotype originated in a man in his forties or fifties with COVID-19, enrolled during active disease. The V gene is TRBV30, the J gene TRBJ1-5; D uncertain. The source material was peripheral blood. Here the CDR3 DNA reads TGTGCCTGGAGTGTATCTTTCGATCAGCCCCAGCATTTT. Amino acid sequence: CAWSVSFDQPQHF.